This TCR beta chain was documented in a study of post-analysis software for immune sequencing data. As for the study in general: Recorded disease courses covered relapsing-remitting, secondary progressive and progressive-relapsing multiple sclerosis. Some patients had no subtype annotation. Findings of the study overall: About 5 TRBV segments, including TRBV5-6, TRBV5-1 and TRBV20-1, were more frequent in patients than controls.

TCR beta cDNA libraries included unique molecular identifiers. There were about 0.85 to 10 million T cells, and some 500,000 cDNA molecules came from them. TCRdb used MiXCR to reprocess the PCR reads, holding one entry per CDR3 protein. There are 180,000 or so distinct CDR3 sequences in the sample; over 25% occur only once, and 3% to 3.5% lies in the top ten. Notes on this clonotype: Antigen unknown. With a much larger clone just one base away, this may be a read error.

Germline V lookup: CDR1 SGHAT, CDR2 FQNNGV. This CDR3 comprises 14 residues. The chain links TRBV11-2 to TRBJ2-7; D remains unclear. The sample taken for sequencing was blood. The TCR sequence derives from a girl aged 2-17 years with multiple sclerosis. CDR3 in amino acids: CASSLDTGSNGCTF. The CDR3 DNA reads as TGTGCCAGCAGCTTAGATACCGGATCCAATGGCTGCACCTTC.